These 20 T cell receptor beta chains were sequenced from one sample in a study of blood T cell repertoires in COVID-19. Profiling relied on immunoSEQ multiplex PCR, and the TCRdb table lists in-frame clones only, not all of them. The sample holds 87,000 or so clones, around 84% seen once. Sequencing input: peripheral blood. The receptor source for this set is a man between 40 and 49 years old with acute or convalescent COVID-19.

The chain recombines TRBV5-1 with TRBJ1-1; a possible D gene is TRBD1 (6 bases). This CDR3 region has 16 residues. Looked up from germline, CDR1 is SGHRS and CDR2 is YFSETQ. Trimming cost V 3 bases and J 6 bases, with 21 bases left between them. The CDR3 reads CASSWDLGAGGSEAFF. The DNA for the CDR3 is TGCGCCAGCAGCTGGGACCTGGGGGCTGGAGGCTCTGAAGCTTTCTTT.

V usage is TRBV7-9 and J usage is TRBJ1-5; weak D call: TRBD1 (6 bases). CDR3 size: 17 residues. CDR1 is SEHNR and CDR2 is FQNEAQ in the germline V gene (reference sequence). V was clipped by 4 bases and J by 3 bases, with 19 bases between them. CDR3 in amino acids: CASSSNSLDRHNQPQHF. CDR3 coding DNA: TGTGCCAGCAGCTCGAACTCCCTTGACAGGCACAATCAGCCCCAGCATTTT.

About this clone: One end of the junction fails to match germline, which may point to a read error. The chain links TRBV29-1 to TRBJ2-7; 8 bases map to TRBD1. The CDR3 loop spans 16 amino acids. The germline V gene encodes CDR1 SQVTM and CDR2 ANQGSEA. The CDR3 bases are TGCAGCGTCGCTTTTATAGGACAGGGTAGGTCCTCCGAGCAGTACTTC. Its protein is CSVAFIGQGRSSEQYF.

In DNA, the CDR3 is TGTGCCACCAGCAGAGACCATGAGGGGACTAGCGGGTATGAGCAGTTCTTC. Protein: CATSRDHEGTSGYEQFF. The V call is TRBV15, the J call TRBJ2-1; 12 bases are shared with TRBD2. CDR1 is LNHNV and CDR2 is YYDKDF in the germline V gene (reference sequence). CDR3 length equals 17 residues. V was clipped by 0 bases and J by 8 bases; unmatched bases: 8. Complete variable domain (other parts from reference TRBV15 and TRBJ2-1): DAMVIQNPRYQVTQFGKPVTLSCSQTLNHNVMYWYQQKSSQAPKLLFHYYDKDFNNEADTPDNFQSRRPNTSFCFLDIRSPGLGDTAMYLCATSRDHEGTSGYEQFFGPGTRLTVL.

V is TRBV5-1 and J is TRBJ1-2; D remains ambiguous. Germline V gene sequence: CDR1 SGHRS, CDR2 YFSETQ. This CDR3 contains 12 residues. The germline V and J ends were trimmed by 7 bases and 4 bases, with 11 bases remaining between them. CDR3: CASHGSSYGYTF. CDR3 in DNA: TGCGCCAGCCATGGCAGTTCCTATGGCTACACCTTC.

In regard to this clone: One end of the junction does not line up with germline, which may come from a read error. The chain's CDR3 is CSVEGGDRNNEHLF. The CDR3 DNA reads TGCAGCGTTGAAGGGGGGGACAGGAACAATGAGCACCTCTTC. V and J are TRBV29-1 and TRBJ2-1; 8 nucleotides agree with TRBD1. CDR3 length: 14 amino acids. Germline V gene sequence: CDR1 SQVTM, CDR2 ANQGSEA.

This chain connects TRBV7-9 to TRBJ2-1; 7 bases align to TRBD1. The ends lost 5 bases at V and 1 base at J; junction bases unmatched: 5. The CDR3 has 15 residues. From germline, CDR1 is SEHNR and CDR2 FQNEAQ (reference sequence). The CDR3: CASSDRVKSYNEQFF. CDR3 sequence (DNA): TGTGCCAGCAGCGACAGGGTAAAGTCCTACAATGAGCAGTTCTTC.

This chain links TRBV7-2 with TRBJ2-1, with a weak D call TRBD2 (6 bases). The CDR3 is 11 amino acids. Germline V gene lookup returns CDR1 SGHTA and CDR2 FQGNSA. Trimming cost V 5 bases and J 10 bases, with 9 bases left between them. The CDR3 here is CASSETSEQFF. The CDR3 DNA reads TGTGCCAGCAGCGAAACTAGCGAGCAGTTCTTC.

The chain recombines TRBV10-3 with TRBJ1-5; 11 nucleotides match TRBD1. The junction had 2 bases not matched to a gene; V was cut back by 8 bases and J by 2 bases. CDR1 and CDR2 from the germline V gene are ENHRY and SYGVKD. The CDR3 totals 14 residues. As DNA, the CDR3 is TGTGCCATCGGGGGACAGGGGGGCAATCAGCCCCAGCATTTT. Its translation is CAIGGQGGNQPQHF.

V usage is TRBV6-5 and J usage is TRBJ2-7, with 8 positions matching TRBD2. The CDR3 covers 15 residues. The V segment lost 4 bases and the J segment 4 bases; nucleotides outside the gene matches: 9. Germline V gives CDR1 MNHEY, CDR2 SVGAGI. The CDR3 loop is CASSSGGATFYEQYF. CDR3 DNA: TGTGCCAGCAGTTCCGGGGGGGCAACGTTTTACGAGCAGTACTTC.

This clone was counted a single time. The chain carries TRBV6-5 and TRBJ1-2; D uncertain. Germline-derived CDR1 and CDR2 are MNHEY and SVGAGI. CDR3 size: 14 residues. V lost 4 bases to trimming and J lost 4 bases, with 13 bases between them. The CDR3: CASSFSTGFYGYTF. The CDR3 region has the DNA TGTGCCAGCAGTTTTTCTACCGGGTTCTATGGCTACACCTTC.

The chain is built from TRBV7-2 and TRBJ1-1; D unresolved. Trimming removed 1 base at V and 1 base at J, with 7 bases between. CDR3 length: 14 residues. Germline assignment: CDR1 SGHTA and CDR2 FQGNSA. The CDR3 spells CASSLGHPNTEAFF. The CDR3 nucleotides read TGTGCCAGCAGCTTAGGACACCCGAACACTGAAGCTTTCTTT.

The chain links TRBV15 to TRBJ1-5; tentatively, D is TRBD1 (5 bases). There are 14 residues in the CDR3. Trimming removed 1 base from V and 5 bases from J, with 9 bases in between. Germline-derived CDR1 and CDR2 are LNHNV and YYDKDF (reference sequence). The CDR3 coding sequence is TGTGCCACCAGCAGAGGGGACTCTTATCAGCCCCAGCATTTT. This gives the protein CATSRGDSYQPQHF.

The chain couples TRBV7-9 to TRBJ2-7; tentatively, D is TRBD1 (6 bases). The V gene's germline CDR1 is SEHNR and CDR2 FQNEAQ (reference sequence). CDR3 length equals 13 residues. V shed 7 bases and J shed 2 bases, with 12 bases lying between them. CDR3 in DNA: TGTGCCAGCACCCGGGACACCACCTACGAGCAGTACTTC. It is translated as CASTRDTTYEQYF.

This rearrangement joins TRBV5-1 to TRBJ2-3, with TRBD1 matching 7 bases. Per the germline V gene, CDR1 is SGHRS and CDR2 is YFSETQ. The J segment lost 5 bases and the V segment lost 4 bases, leaving 7 bases of the junction unmatched. This CDR3 spans 14 amino acids. The CDR3 here is CASSRLGGGDTQYF. The CDR3 region has the DNA TGCGCCAGCAGCCGATTAGGGGGCGGAGATACGCAGTATTTT.

The CDR3 DNA is TGTGCCAGCACGTCAATTCCTACAGTGATGGGAAACACCATATATTTT. Translated, it gives CASTSIPTVMGNTIYF. This chain joins TRBV21-1 and TRBJ1-3; the D segment call TRBD1 is taken from the table without a DNA check. TRBV21-1 is termed a pseudogene. This CDR3 contains 16 residues.

V usage is TRBV5-1 and J usage is TRBJ2-3, with D hard to call. Looked up from germline, CDR1 is SGHRS and CDR2 is YFSETQ. The CDR3 runs to 14 residues. The V end was cut by 2 bases, the J end by 2 bases, with 9 bases between. CDR3 protein: CASSFGSITDTQYF. CDR3 DNA sequence: TGCGCCAGCAGCTTTGGCAGTATCACAGATACGCAGTATTTT.

V and J are TRBV11-1 and TRBJ2-1; 10 nucleotides match TRBD2. V trimming: 4 bases; J trimming: 5 bases; junction bases outside the gene matches: 8. CDR1 and CDR2 (germline): SGHAT, FQDESV (reference sequence). CDR3 length: 16 residues. DNA of the CDR3: TGTGCCAGCAGCTACCATACTAGCGGGGCCAACAATGAGCAGTTCTTC. This codes for CASSYHTSGANNEQFF.

The gene calls are TRBV7-2 and TRBJ1-3; no clear D. The CDR3 runs to 15 residues. The V end lost 1 base, the J end lost 0 bases, and 7 bases lay between the germline ends. The germline gives CDR1 SGHTA, CDR2 FQGNSA. CDR3 nucleotides: TGTGCCAGCAGCTTAGTAACTGTCTCTGGAAACACCATATATTTT. Translating it yields CASSLVTVSGNTIYF.

The chain is built from TRBV14 and TRBJ1-2, with D perhaps TRBD1 (5 bases). This CDR3 spans 14 amino acids. The V end lost 3 bases, the J end lost 4 bases, and 12 bases lay between the germline ends. Per germline, CDR1 SGHDN and CDR2 FVKESK. CDR3 loop: CASSHSWGGYGYTF. DNA of the CDR3: TGTGCCAGCAGCCATTCCTGGGGGGGCTATGGCTACACCTTC. The full variable domain, completed using reference TRBV14 and TRBJ1-2, is EAGVTQFPSHSVIEKGQTVTLRCDPISGHDNLYWYRRVMGKEIKFLLHFVKESKQDESGMPNNRFLAERTGGTYSTLKVQPAELEDSGVYFCASSHSWGGYGYTFGSGTRLTVV.